This T cell receptor (beta chain) was documented in a study of blood T cell repertoires in COVID-19. Overall study: Samples taken during acute and convalescent COVID-19 were collected in the United States, Italy and Spain. Sample material is recorded as cDNA or gDNA derived from T cells, B-cell-depleted T cells, or PBMCs.

V was clipped by 1 base and J by 9 bases; unmatched bases: 6. Per germline, CDR1 SGHVS and CDR2 FQNEAQ. There are 14 residues in the CDR3. As processed by the authors: Quantification of nucleated cells was approximated via reference gene primer amplification. Sequencing was performed with immunoSEQ multiplex PCR; in TCRdb, only in-frame clones are kept and a portion is missing. From that table come the V and J calls and clone size; the DNA was used to work out D and trimming. The sample has 25,000 to 30,000 clones, about 90% seen once. The sample taken for sequencing was peripheral blood. The clonotype comes from a woman aged 60 to 75 with active COVID-19. This sequence joins TRBV7-8 and TRBJ1-2; 9 nucleotides agree with TRBD1. CDR3 loop: CASSLVGTGSRYTF. CDR3 DNA: TGTGCCAGCAGCTTAGTAGGGACAGGGTCGCGCTACACCTTC.